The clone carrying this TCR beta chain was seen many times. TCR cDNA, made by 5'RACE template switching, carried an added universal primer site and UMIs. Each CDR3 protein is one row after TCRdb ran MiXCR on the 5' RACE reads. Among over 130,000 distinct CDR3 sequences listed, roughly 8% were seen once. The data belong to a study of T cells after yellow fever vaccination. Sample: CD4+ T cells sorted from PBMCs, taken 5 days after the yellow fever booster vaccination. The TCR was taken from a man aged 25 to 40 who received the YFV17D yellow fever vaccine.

The CDR3 DNA is TGCGCCAGCAGCTTGGCATCGCGGGGATACTACGAGCAGTACTTC. This sequence encodes CASSLASRGYYEQYF. V and J are TRBV5-1 and TRBJ2-7, with TRBD2 as a possible D gene (6 bases). The CDR3 runs 15 residues. CDR1 and CDR2 (germline): SGHRS, YFSETQ. V gave up 0 bases and J gave up 3 bases, with 13 bases separating them. Variable domain in full (rest from reference TRBV5-1 and TRBJ2-7): KAGVTQTPRYLIKTRGQQVTLSCSPISGHRSVSWYQQTPGQGLQFLFEYFSETQRNKGNFPGRFSGRQFSNSRSEMNVSTLELGDSALYLCASSLASRGYYEQYFGPGTRLTVT.